A single T cell receptor beta chain is shown here with its context. As yet, its antigen is unknown. A read error may be the cause here, since a much bigger clone is one base away. This is likely a read error, given that the CDR3 carries no conserved phenylalanine or tryptophan at its end. This specimen comes from a study of CD8+CD57+ T cells in acquired aplastic anemia. Looking at the study overall: Sorted CD4+ and CD8+ cells yielded DNA averaging about 3.2 ug. Study-wide results and caveats: Significance was not reached for CD8+ Simpson's diversity between patients and controls. Patients and controls were found to share twenty-nine CD8+ CDR3 sequences.

CDR3 and TCR beta VDJ profiling relied on genomic DNA as the template. TCRdb used MiXCR to reprocess the reads, holding one entry per CDR3 protein. The sample includes 180,000 or so distinct CDR3 sequences, approximately 48% of them seen just once. Patients chosen for sequencing had CD8+CD57+ cells that had expanded, as shown by flow cytometry. In all patients, the disease was severe acquired aplastic anemia. This receptor was identified in a human donor with aplastic anemia. Sequenced: sorted CD4+, CD8+, or CD8+CD57+ T cells (not recorded which) from PBMCs.

CDR3 residues: CASRLAGTGELFL. The CDR3 DNA sequence: TGTGCCAGCAGGCTAGCGGGCACCGGGGAGCTGTTTTTG. This chain uses TRBV7-3 with TRBJ2-2, with 8 bases identical to TRBD2. This CDR3 spans 13 amino acids. Germline V gene sequence: CDR1 SGHTA, CDR2 FQGTGA. The junction had 1 base not matched to a gene; V was cut back by 6 bases and J by 4 bases.